The 4 T cell receptor beta chains below were found in one sample sequenced in a study of T cell responses to AZD1222 COVID-19 vaccine. Libraries were prepared by immunoSEQ multiplex PCR; TCRdb keeps only in-frame clonotypes and omits some of them. The repertoire has some 130,000 clones, approximately 83% of them found once; the top ten carry about 8%. Here the sequenced sample was peripheral blood, taken on day 0 of AZD1222 vaccination. The receptors were gathered from an adult in good health.

The chain employs TRBV5-1 and TRBJ1-1; D gene unclear. The length of the CDR3 is 15 residues. Germline-derived CDR1 and CDR2 are SGHRS and YFSETQ. Trimming shortened V by 2 bases and J by 0 bases, and 11 bases separated the two germline ends. The CDR3 DNA follows: TGCGCCAGCAGCTTTATGAGTCCCATGAACACTGAAGCTTTCTTT. It specifies CASSFMSPMNTEAFF. Filled out from reference TRBV5-1 and TRBJ1-1, the complete variable domain reads KAGVTQTPRYLIKTRGQQVTLSCSPISGHRSVSWYQQTPGQGLQFLFEYFSETQRNKGNFPGRFSGRQFSNSRSEMNVSTLELGDSALYLCASSFMSPMNTEAFFGQGTRLTVV.

This CDR3 reads CASSQTGTGGDEQYF. The CDR3 DNA sequence: TGCGCCAGCAGTCAGACCGGGACAGGGGGCGACGAGCAGTACTTC. The J gene is TRBJ2-7, the V gene TRBV10-1, with 12 bases fitting TRBD1. This CDR3 has 15 amino acids. Germline assignment: CDR1 WNHNN and CDR2 SYGVQD (reference sequence). Trimming cost V 5 bases and J 5 bases; bases outside gene matches: 7.

The V and J genes are TRBV3-1 (or the pseudogene TRBV3-2) and TRBJ2-1; a weak D match, TRBD1 (5 bases). Trimming left V 6 bases short and J 0 bases short, with 18 bases between. CDR1 and CDR2 (germline): LGHDT, YNNKEL (reference sequence). The CDR3 is 17 amino acids. CDR3 nucleotides: TGTGCCAGCAGAGGGGAAGGTGGCGGCGCCTCCTACAATGAGCAGTTCTTC. Its translation is CASRGEGGGASYNEQFF.

The gene calls are TRBV20-1 and TRBJ1-1; TRBD1 matches at 7 bases. V trimming: 3 bases; J trimming: 0 bases; junction bases outside the gene matches: 13. The CDR3 is 17 amino acids. Germline assignment: CDR1 DFQATT and CDR2 SNEGSKA (reference sequence). Here the CDR3 reads CSASFPGQLSMNTEAFF. The CDR3 DNA follows: TGCAGTGCTAGTTTCCCGGGACAGCTTTCGATGAACACTGAAGCTTTCTTT.